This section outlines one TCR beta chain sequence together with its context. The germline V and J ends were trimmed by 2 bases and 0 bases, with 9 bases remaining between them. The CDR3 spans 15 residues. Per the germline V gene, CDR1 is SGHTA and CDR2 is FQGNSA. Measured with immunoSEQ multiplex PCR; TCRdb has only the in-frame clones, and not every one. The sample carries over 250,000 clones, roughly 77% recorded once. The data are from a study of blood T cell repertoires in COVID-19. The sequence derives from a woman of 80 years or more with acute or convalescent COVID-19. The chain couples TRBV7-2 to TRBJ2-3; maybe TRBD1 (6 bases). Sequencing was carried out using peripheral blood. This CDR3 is CASSLQGHSTDTQYF. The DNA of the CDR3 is TGTGCCAGCAGCTTACAGGGACATAGCACAGATACGCAGTATTTT.